Following are 30 T cell receptor beta chains from one sample sequenced in a study of Tregs in tolerant kidney transplant recipients. Their antigen targets remain unknown. Measured with immunoSEQ multiplex PCR; TCRdb has only the in-frame clones, and not every one. The data show fewer than 45,000 clones, roughly 95% seen once. Specimen: Tregs from blood cultured with allogeneic cells. The receptors stem from a human donor in good health.

The chain has TRBV11-2 and TRBJ1-1; D is undetermined. Trimming left V 2 bases short and J 4 bases short, with 11 bases between. CDR3 length: 14 residues. CDR1 is SGHAT, CDR2 FQNNGV, per germline. The CDR3 sequence is CASSLPLGFTEAFF. CDR3 coding DNA: TGTGCCAGCAGCTTACCCCTGGGTTTCACTGAAGCTTTCTTT. Looking up the rest from reference TRBV11-2 and TRBJ1-1 gives the full variable domain: EAGVAQSPRYKIIEKRQSVAFWCNPISGHATLYWYQQILGQGPKLLIQFQNNGVVDDSQLPKDRFSAERLKGVDSTLKIQPAKLEDSAVYLCASSLPLGFTEAFFGQGTRLTVV.

The chain has TRBV5-1 and TRBJ1-4; D gene unclear. The CDR3 consists of 12 residues. Trimming cost V 4 bases and J 7 bases, with 8 bases left between them. Germline CDR1 is SGHRS and CDR2 is YFSETQ. The chain's CDR3 is CASSQVGEKLFF. CDR3 bases: TGCGCCAGCAGCCAGGTCGGTGAAAAACTGTTTTTT. The variable domain in full, completed from reference TRBV5-1 and TRBJ1-4, reads KAGVTQTPRYLIKTRGQQVTLSCSPISGHRSVSWYQQTPGQGLQFLFEYFSETQRNKGNFPGRFSGRQFSNSRSEMNVSTLELGDSALYLCASSQVGEKLFFGSGTQLSVL.

This clone was observed a single time. The chain has TRBV6-1 and TRBJ1-2; possible D gene TRBD1, 5 bases. The germline CDR1 and CDR2 sequences are MNHNS and SASEGT. Trimming removed 5 bases at V and 5 bases at J, with 12 bases between. This CDR3 is built from 13 residues. The CDR3 DNA is TGTGCCAGCAGTACCCTTACAGGATATGGCTACACCTTC. This sequence encodes CASSTLTGYGYTF.

The chain employs TRBV16 and TRBJ1-5; D is possibly TRBD1 (5 bases). Germline V gene lookup returns CDR1 KGHSY and CDR2 FQNENV. This CDR3 is 13 amino acids long. V was clipped by 2 bases and J by 4 bases, with 6 bases between them. CDR3 in DNA: TGTGCCAGCAGCCAACAGGGTAATCAGCCCCAGCATTTT. It yields the protein CASSQQGNQPQHF.

The J gene is TRBJ1-2, the V gene TRBV5-1; D may be TRBD1 (6 bases). The CDR3 length is 13 residues. In germline, CDR1 is SGHRS, CDR2 YFSETQ. Trimming removed 4 bases at V and 7 bases at J, with 14 bases between. The CDR3 DNA is TGCGCCAGCAGCACCCCCGGGACAACTGGCTACACCTTC. The encoded protein is CASSTPGTTGYTF. Complete variable domain (other parts from reference TRBV5-1 and TRBJ1-2): KAGVTQTPRYLIKTRGQQVTLSCSPISGHRSVSWYQQTPGQGLQFLFEYFSETQRNKGNFPGRFSGRQFSNSRSEMNVSTLELGDSALYLCASSTPGTTGYTFGSGTRLTVV.

Written as DNA, the CDR3 is TGTGCCAGCAGCTTAACTCTTGCCCTCAACACCGGGGAGCTGTTTTTT. It yields the protein CASSLTLALNTGELFF. The chain uses TRBV7-3 and TRBJ2-2, with D unresolved. Trimming removed 0 bases at V and 2 bases at J, with 10 bases between. Per germline, CDR1 SGHTA and CDR2 FQGTGA. CDR3 length: 16 amino acids.

On this clone itself: The sample carries other DNA sequences with the same CDR3. This chain links TRBV15 with TRBJ2-7, with 9 bases lining up with TRBD1. CDR1 LNHNV and CDR2 YYDKDF come from the germline V gene (reference sequence). This CDR3 is 15 amino acids long. Trimming at V came to 1 base and at J to 3 bases, leaving 4 bases not matched to a gene. The CDR3 sequence is CATSRGTGVDYEQYF. The CDR3, as DNA: TGTGCCACCAGCAGAGGGACAGGGGTGGACTACGAGCAGTACTTC.

The chain is built from TRBV18 and TRBJ2-5; weak D call: TRBD2 (5 bases). CDR1 is KGHSH and CDR2 is LQKENI in the germline V gene. This CDR3 spans 16 amino acids. V shed 4 bases and J shed 5 bases, with 20 bases lying between them. The CDR3 DNA is TGTGCCAGCTCACGTTCCCGGGCCCCGGGAATGGAGACCCAGTACTTC. Encoded protein: CASSRSRAPGMETQYF.

The genes are TRBV6-6 and TRBJ1-5, with TRBD1 identical over 10 bases. This CDR3 comprises 15 residues. Per the germline V gene, CDR1 is MNHNY and CDR2 is SVGAGI (reference sequence). V was pared by 7 bases and J by 0 bases, with 3 bases of the junction left unmatched. CDR3 protein: CASMGQGNSNQPQHF. The CDR3 bases are TGTGCCAGCATGGGACAGGGGAATAGCAATCAGCCCCAGCATTTT.

This clone was seen more than once but under ten times. This sequence joins TRBV6-5 and TRBJ2-1; D unclear. CDR1 is MNHEY and CDR2 is SVGAGI in the germline V gene. CDR3 length: 15 amino acids. V dropped 7 bases and J dropped 8 bases, with 21 bases sitting between them. CDR3 DNA: TGTGCCAGCACCAGCACCCCGGTGAGTCCACATGAGCAGTTCTTC. Translating it yields CASTSTPVSPHEQFF.

In DNA, the CDR3 is TGTGCCAGCAGCGTAGCGAACTCCTACGAGCAGTACTTC. Its translation is CASSVANSYEQYF. This sequence joins TRBV9 and TRBJ2-7; D unresolved. CDR1 is SGDLS and CDR2 is YYNGEE in the germline V gene. This CDR3 is built from 13 residues. V was trimmed by 0 bases and J by 0 bases, leaving 4 bases between them.

The chain is built from TRBV2 and TRBJ1-2; 8 bases line up with TRBD1. CDR1 and CDR2 (germline): SNHLY, FYNNEI. The CDR3 loop spans 14 amino acids. Trimming took 6 bases from V and 5 from J; bases not matched to a gene: 8. CDR3 sequence reads: CASSRQGPGYGYTF. DNA of the CDR3: TGTGCCAGCAGCCGACAGGGGCCGGGGTATGGCTACACCTTC.

The genes are TRBV2 and TRBJ2-7; 7 nucleotides align to TRBD2. Looked up from germline, CDR1 is SNHLY and CDR2 is FYNNEI. The CDR3 runs to 12 residues. Germline trimming cut 6 bases from V and 3 bases from J; bases unmatched to any gene: 2. In nucleotides, the CDR3 is TGTGCCAGCAGCGGACTAGTCTACGAGCAGTACTTC. Translated: CASSGLVYEQYF.

This clone was observed a single time. This chain links TRBV5-6 with TRBJ2-5; D is undetermined. The CDR3 length is 17 residues. V shed 0 bases and J shed 0 bases, with 15 bases lying between them. Germline CDR1 reads SGHDT; CDR2 reads YYEEEE. The DNA for the CDR3 is TGTGCCAGCAGCTTGGTGTGGTGGGCGTACGACCAAGAGACCCAGTACTTC. Amino acid sequence: CASSLVWWAYDQETQYF.

The rearrangement links TRBV6-1 to TRBJ1-5; D not resolved. Per the germline V gene, CDR1 is MNHNS and CDR2 is SASEGT. V gave up 2 bases and J gave up 7 bases, with 12 bases separating them. This CDR3 contains 14 residues. CDR3 DNA sequence: TGTGCCAGCAGTGAATGGCCAACCGGACAGCCCCAGCATTTT. Translating it yields CASSEWPTGQPQHF.

This clone was found once. This chain links TRBV6-6 with TRBJ1-1; 7 bases map to TRBD1. Germline loops: CDR1 MNHNY, CDR2 SVGAGI (reference sequence). This CDR3 has 14 residues. With V trimmed by 8 bases and J by 5 bases, 11 bases remained unmatched. The CDR3 is CASGRQGGRTEAFF. The CDR3 DNA follows: TGTGCCAGCGGCCGACAGGGAGGGAGGACTGAAGCTTTCTTT.

The genes are TRBV11-3 and TRBJ1-1; a possible D gene is TRBD1 (5 bases). From germline, CDR1 is SGHNT and CDR2 YENEEA. V lost 4 bases and J lost 2, with 14 bases in between. The CDR3 runs 15 residues. The CDR3 sequence is CASSSTGTQNTEAFF. The CDR3 nucleotides are TGTGCCAGCAGCTCTACCGGGACCCAAAACACTGAAGCTTTCTTT.

This rearrangement joins TRBV5-1 to TRBJ2-7; D not resolved. CDR3 length: 15 amino acids. V gave up 0 bases and J gave up 0 bases, with 10 bases separating them. Germline CDR1 reads SGHRS; CDR2 reads YFSETQ. DNA of the CDR3: TGCGCCAGCAGCTTGGCTCCGAGTAGCTCCTACGAGCAGTACTTC. Its protein is CASSLAPSSSYEQYF.

The chain links TRBV9 to TRBJ2-7; D is uncertain. Germline CDR1 is SGDLS and CDR2 is YYNGEE. Trimming took off 2 bases at V and 6 bases at J, with 9 bases between the two ends. The CDR3 is 12 residues long. CDR3 nucleotide sequence: TGTGCCAGCAGCGTCGGACGAGGCGAGCAGTACTTC. It translates to CASSVGRGEQYF.

The V call is TRBV18, the J call TRBJ1-1; 9 bases are a match to TRBD1. The CDR3 runs 14 residues. The germline V gene encodes CDR1 KGHSH and CDR2 LQKENI. The ends lost 9 bases at V and 6 bases at J; junction bases unmatched: 11. This CDR3 reads CASHTGGGWAEAFF. CDR3 coding DNA: TGTGCCAGTCATACAGGGGGCGGATGGGCTGAAGCTTTCTTT.

The V gene is TRBV18, the J gene TRBJ2-7; 9 bases are a match to TRBD1. Germline V gives CDR1 KGHSH, CDR2 LQKENI. V dropped 8 bases and J dropped 5; count of bases not matched to a gene: 7. CDR3 length: 13 residues. The CDR3 DNA is TGTGCCAGCGCGGGACAGGGTTTAAACGAGCAGTACTTC. The encoded protein is CASAGQGLNEQYF.

The CDR3 here is CASSQGVGNQPQHF. The CDR3 nucleotides read TGCGCCAGCAGTCAAGGGGTCGGAAATCAGCCCCAGCATTTT. The chain uses TRBV10-2 and TRBJ1-5; TRBD1 is a possible D gene (5 bases). V gave up 5 bases and J gave up 4 bases, with 12 bases separating them. Germline values: CDR1 WSHSY, CDR2 SAAADI. The CDR3 contains 14 residues.

The V and J genes are TRBV10-3 and TRBJ2-7; no reliable D call. Trimming took off 4 bases at V and 0 bases at J, with 7 bases between the two ends. The CDR3 runs 13 residues. The germline CDR1 and CDR2 sequences are ENHRY and SYGVKD. As DNA, the CDR3 is TGTGCCATCAGTGGAAGGAGCTCCTACGAGCAGTACTTC. Its protein is CAISGRSSYEQYF.

The rearrangement joins TRBV10-1 to TRBJ2-4; the D call may be TRBD1 or TRBD2 (5 bases each). CDR1 is WNHNN, CDR2 SYGVQD, per germline (reference sequence). V was cut by 8 bases and J by 6 bases, with 8 bases left in between. CDR3 length: 11 amino acids. The CDR3 DNA follows: TGCGCCAGCGGGGACGGAAACATTCAGTACTTC. The encoded protein is CASGDGNIQYF.

Only one count was recorded for this clone. V usage is TRBV30 and J usage is TRBJ1-2, with D tentatively TRBD1 (6 bases). The CDR3 spans 13 residues. Trimming pared 3 bases from V and 8 bases from J, leaving 16 bases between. The germline CDR1 and CDR2 sequences are GTSNPN and SVGIG (reference sequence). The CDR3 DNA reads TGTGCCTGGAGCCACACTAGGGGGGAGGGCTACACCTTC. Residues: CAWSHTRGEGYTF.

This chain uses TRBV18 with TRBJ1-2, with D possibly being TRBD1 (5 bases). V was pared by 5 bases and J by 4 bases, with 11 bases between. Germline V gene lookup returns CDR1 KGHSH and CDR2 LQKENI. The CDR3 length is 13 residues. CDR3 bases: TGTGCCAGCTCAACCCGGGGGGGCTATGGCTACACCTTC. Translating it yields CASSTRGGYGYTF.

The rearrangement links TRBV11-3 to TRBJ2-1, with TRBD2 matching 11 bases. CDR1 and CDR2 from the germline V gene are SGHNT and YENEEA. There are 15 residues in the CDR3. The trim removed 4 bases at V and 5 bases at J, leaving 4 bases unmatched. CDR3 DNA sequence: TGTGCCAGCAGCTCCGGGACTAGCGGTAACAATGAGCAGTTCTTC. Its protein is CASSSGTSGNNEQFF.

The chain carries TRBV30 and TRBJ2-3, with 8 bases aligning to TRBD2. CDR1 and CDR2 (germline): GTSNPN, SVGIG (reference sequence). V was pared by 3 bases and J by 0 bases, with 5 bases of the junction left unmatched. The CDR3 covers 15 residues. CDR3 sequence: CAWSLTSASTDTQYF. In nucleotides, the CDR3 is TGTGCCTGGAGCCTGACTAGCGCGAGCACAGATACGCAGTATTTT. Supplemented by reference TRBV30 and TRBJ2-3, the full variable domain reads SQTIHQWPATLVQPVGSPLSLECTVEGTSNPNLYWYRQAAGRGLQLLFYSVGIGQISSEVPQNLSASRPQDRQFILSSKKLLLSDSGFYLCAWSLTSASTDTQYFGPGTRLTVL.

This clone was detected a few times. The chain carries TRBV6-5 and TRBJ2-7; tentative D call: TRBD1 (6 bases). CDR1 and CDR2 from the germline V gene are MNHEY and SVGAGI. The CDR3 is 14 amino acids. Trimming shortened V by 2 bases and J by 6 bases, and 14 bases separated the two germline ends. CDR3 sequence reads: CASSYLGRGREQYF. The DNA for the CDR3 is TGTGCCAGCAGTTACCTCGGCAGGGGACGCGAGCAGTACTTC.

The chain couples TRBV5-1 to TRBJ2-5, with a possible D match to TRBD2 (6 bases). This CDR3 contains 11 residues. CDR1 SGHRS and CDR2 YFSETQ come from the germline V gene. The ends were cut back, 7 bases at V and 5 bases at J, with 9 bases in the middle. CDR3 amino acids: CASSGGETQYF. As DNA, the CDR3 is TGCGCCAGCTCCGGAGGGGAGACCCAGTACTTC.